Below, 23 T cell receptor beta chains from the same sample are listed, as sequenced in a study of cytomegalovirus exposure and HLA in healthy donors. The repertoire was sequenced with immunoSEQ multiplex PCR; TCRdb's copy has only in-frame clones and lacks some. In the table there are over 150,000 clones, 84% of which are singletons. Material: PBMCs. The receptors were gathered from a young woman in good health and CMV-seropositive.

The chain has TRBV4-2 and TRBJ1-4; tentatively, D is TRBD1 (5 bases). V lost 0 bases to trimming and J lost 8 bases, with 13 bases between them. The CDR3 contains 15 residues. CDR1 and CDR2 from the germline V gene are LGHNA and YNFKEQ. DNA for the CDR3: TGTGCCAGCAGCCAAGAGTTCAGGGCGGGGGAAAAACTGTTTTTT. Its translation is CASSQEFRAGEKLFF.

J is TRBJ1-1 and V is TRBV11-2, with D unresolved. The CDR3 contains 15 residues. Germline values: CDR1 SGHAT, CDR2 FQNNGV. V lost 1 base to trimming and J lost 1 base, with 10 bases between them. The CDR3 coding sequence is TGTGCCAGCAGCTTAGGTCCAGTCCGGAACACTGAAGCTTTCTTT. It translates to CASSLGPVRNTEAFF.

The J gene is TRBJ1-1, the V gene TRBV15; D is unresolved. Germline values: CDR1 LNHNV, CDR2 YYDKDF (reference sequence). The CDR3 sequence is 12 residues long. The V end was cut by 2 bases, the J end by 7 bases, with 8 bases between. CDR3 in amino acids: CATSRPGYEAFF. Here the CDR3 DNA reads TGTGCCACCAGCAGACCCGGGTATGAAGCTTTCTTT.

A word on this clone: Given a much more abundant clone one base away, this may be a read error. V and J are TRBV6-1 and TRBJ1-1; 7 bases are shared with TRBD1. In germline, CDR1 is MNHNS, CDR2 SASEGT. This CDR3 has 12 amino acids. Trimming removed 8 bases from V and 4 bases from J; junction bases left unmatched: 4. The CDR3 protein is CASHRGGTEAFF. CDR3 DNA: TGTGCCAGCCACAGGGGTGGCACTGAAGCTTTCTTT.

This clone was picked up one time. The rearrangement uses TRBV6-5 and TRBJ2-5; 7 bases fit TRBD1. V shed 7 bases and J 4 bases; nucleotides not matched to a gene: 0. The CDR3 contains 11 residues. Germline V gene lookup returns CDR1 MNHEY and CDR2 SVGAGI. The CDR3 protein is CASTGGETQYF. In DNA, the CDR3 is TGTGCCAGCACAGGGGGAGAGACCCAGTACTTC.

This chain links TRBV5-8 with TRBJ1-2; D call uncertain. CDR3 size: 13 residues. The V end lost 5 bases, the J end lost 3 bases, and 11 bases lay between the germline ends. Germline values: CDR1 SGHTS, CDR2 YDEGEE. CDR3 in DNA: TGTGCCAGCAGTTTCGACACCCACTATGGCTACACCTTC. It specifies CASSFDTHYGYTF.

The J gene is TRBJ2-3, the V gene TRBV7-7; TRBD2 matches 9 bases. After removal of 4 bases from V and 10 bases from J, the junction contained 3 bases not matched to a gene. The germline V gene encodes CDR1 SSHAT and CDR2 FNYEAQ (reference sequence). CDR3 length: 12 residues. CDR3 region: CASSSLAGSQYF. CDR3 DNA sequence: TGTGCCAGCAGCTCCCTAGCGGGGTCGCAGTATTTT. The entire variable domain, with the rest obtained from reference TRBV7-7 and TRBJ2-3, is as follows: GAGVSQSPRYKVTKRGQDVTLRCDPISSHATLYWYQQALGQGPEFLTYFNYEAQPDKSGLPSDRFSAERPEGSISTLTIQRTEQRDSAMYRCASSSLAGSQYFGPGTRLTVL.

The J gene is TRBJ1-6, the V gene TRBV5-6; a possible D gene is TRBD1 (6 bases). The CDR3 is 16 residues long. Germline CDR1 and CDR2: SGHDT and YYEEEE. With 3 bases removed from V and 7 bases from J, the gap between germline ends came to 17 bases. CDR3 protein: CASSSSGGAKNSPLHF. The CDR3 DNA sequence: TGTGCCAGCAGCTCTTCCGGGGGGGCTAAGAATTCACCCCTCCACTTT.

The CDR3 loop reads CASSFGGGHTEAFF. The DNA of the CDR3 is TGCGCCAGCAGCTTTGGGGGAGGGCACACTGAAGCTTTCTTT. V gene TRBV5-1 combines with J gene TRBJ1-1; tentative D call: TRBD1 (5 bases). Deletions cut 2 bases from V and 3 bases from J, with 11 bases between. Per germline, CDR1 SGHRS and CDR2 YFSETQ. The CDR3 runs 14 residues.

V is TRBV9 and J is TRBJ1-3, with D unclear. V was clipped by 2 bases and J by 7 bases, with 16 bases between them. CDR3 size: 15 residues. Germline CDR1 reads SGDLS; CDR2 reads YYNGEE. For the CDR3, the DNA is TGTGCCAGCAGCGTCTGGTCCGGGGAGCGTAACACCATATATTTT. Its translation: CASSVWSGERNTIYF.

The CDR3 loop is CASSTIQGNEQFF. In DNA form, the CDR3 reads TGTGCCAGTAGCACCATACAGGGCAATGAGCAGTTCTTC. The gene calls are TRBV19 and TRBJ2-1, with D maybe TRBD1 (6 bases). This CDR3 region has 13 residues. V was clipped by 6 bases and J by 6 bases, with 12 bases between them. From germline, CDR1 is LNHDA and CDR2 SQIVND (reference sequence).

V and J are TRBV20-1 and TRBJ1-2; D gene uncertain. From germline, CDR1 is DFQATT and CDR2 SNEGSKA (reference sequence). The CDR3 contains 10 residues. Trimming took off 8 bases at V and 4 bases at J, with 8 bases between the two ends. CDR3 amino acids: CSPRSYGYTF. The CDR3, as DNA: TGCAGTCCCCGTTCCTATGGCTACACCTTC.

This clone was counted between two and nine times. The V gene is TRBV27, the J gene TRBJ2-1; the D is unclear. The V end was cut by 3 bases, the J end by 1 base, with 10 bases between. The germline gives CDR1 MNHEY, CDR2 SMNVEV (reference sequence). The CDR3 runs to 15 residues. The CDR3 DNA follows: TGTGCCAGCAGTTTTAGACAACAATCCTACAATGAGCAGTTCTTC. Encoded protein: CASSFRQQSYNEQFF.

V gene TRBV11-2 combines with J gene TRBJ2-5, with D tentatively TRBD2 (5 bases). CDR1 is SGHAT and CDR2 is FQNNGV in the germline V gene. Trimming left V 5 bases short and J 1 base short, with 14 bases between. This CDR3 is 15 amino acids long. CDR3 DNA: TGTGCCAGCAGCCCCCTTTCCAGCGGCCAAGAGACCCAGTACTTC. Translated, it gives CASSPLSSGQETQYF.

Here the CDR3 reads CASSMDFPYEQYF. The CDR3 DNA follows: TGTGCCAGTAGTATGGACTTTCCCTACGAGCAGTACTTC. The chain carries TRBV19 and TRBJ2-7; D is perhaps TRBD2 (5 bases). The germline V and J ends were trimmed by 3 bases and 2 bases, with 8 bases remaining between them. CDR1 is LNHDA and CDR2 is SQIVND in the germline V gene (reference sequence). This CDR3 has 13 residues.

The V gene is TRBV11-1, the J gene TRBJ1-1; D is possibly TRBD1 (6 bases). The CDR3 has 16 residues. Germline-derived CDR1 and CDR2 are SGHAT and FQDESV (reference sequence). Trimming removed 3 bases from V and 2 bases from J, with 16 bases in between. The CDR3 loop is CASSLDFRTVNTEAFF. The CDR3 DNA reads TGTGCCAGCAGCTTGGATTTCAGGACAGTTAACACTGAAGCTTTCTTT.

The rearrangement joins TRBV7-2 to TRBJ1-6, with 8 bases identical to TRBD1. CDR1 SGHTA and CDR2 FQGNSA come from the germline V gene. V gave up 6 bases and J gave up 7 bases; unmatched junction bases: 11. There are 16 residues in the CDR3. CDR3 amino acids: CASRETGAFKNSPLHF. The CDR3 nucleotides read TGTGCCAGCAGGGAGACAGGGGCGTTTAAGAATTCACCCCTCCACTTT.

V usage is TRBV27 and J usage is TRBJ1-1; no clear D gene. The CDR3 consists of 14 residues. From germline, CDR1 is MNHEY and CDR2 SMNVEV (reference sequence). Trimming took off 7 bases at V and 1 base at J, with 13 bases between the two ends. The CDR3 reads CASKPRQRNTEAFF. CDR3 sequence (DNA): TGTGCCAGCAAACCGAGGCAGCGGAACACTGAAGCTTTCTTT.

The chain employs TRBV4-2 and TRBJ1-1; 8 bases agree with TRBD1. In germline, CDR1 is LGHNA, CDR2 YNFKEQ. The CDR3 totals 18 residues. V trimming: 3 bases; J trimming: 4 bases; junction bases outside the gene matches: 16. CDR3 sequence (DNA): TGTGCCAGCAGCCACACGACAGGGGCTACTATGATTAGCACTGAAGCTTTCTTT. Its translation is CASSHTTGATMISTEAFF.

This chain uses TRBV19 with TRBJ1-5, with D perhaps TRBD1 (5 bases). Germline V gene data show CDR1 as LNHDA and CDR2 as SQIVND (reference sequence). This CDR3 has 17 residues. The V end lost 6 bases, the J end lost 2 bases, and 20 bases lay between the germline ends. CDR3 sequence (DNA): TGTGCCAGTAGAAACATTCGGGGGGGGTTGGGCAATCAGCCCCAGCATTTT. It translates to CASRNIRGGLGNQPQHF. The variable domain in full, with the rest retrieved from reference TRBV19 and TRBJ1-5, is DGGITQSPKYLFRKEGQNVTLSCEQNLNHDAMYWYRQDPGQGLRLIYYSQIVNDFQKGDIAEGYSVSREKKESFPLTVTSAQKNPTAFYLCASRNIRGGLGNQPQHFGDGTRLSIL.

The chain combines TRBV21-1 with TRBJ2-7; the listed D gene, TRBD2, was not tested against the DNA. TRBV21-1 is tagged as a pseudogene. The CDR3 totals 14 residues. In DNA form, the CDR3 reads TGTGCCAGCACCCAGCGCGGGAGGAGCTACGAGCAGTACTTC. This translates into CASTQRGRSYEQYF.

The CDR3 nucleotides are TGTGCCAGCAGTACCGGGACAGCGAACACTGAAGCTTTCTTT. This gives the protein CASSTGTANTEAFF. The V and J genes are TRBV6-5 and TRBJ1-1; 7 bases are shared with TRBD1. Germline V gene data show CDR1 as MNHEY and CDR2 as SVGAGI. Trimming cost V 5 bases and J 1 base; bases outside gene matches: 4. CDR3 size: 14 residues.

CDR3 sequence (DNA): TGTGCCATCAGTGATACAGGGGCCCTAGGCAATACAATTAATGAGCAGTTCTTC. It is translated as CAISDTGALGNTINEQFF. The gene calls are TRBV10-3 and TRBJ2-1; 7 bases match TRBD1. Germline CDR1 is ENHRY and CDR2 is SYGVKD. Trimming took 3 bases from V and 7 from J; bases not matched to a gene: 18. This CDR3 is built from 18 residues.